A single sample gave rise to the 31 T cell receptor beta chains below, sequenced in a study of radiation and T cells in renal cell carcinoma. Specified treatment: 15 Gy SBRT to primary tumor, nephrectomy 4 weeks later. Assay: immunoSEQ multiplex PCR; the TCRdb copy retains only in-frame clones and omits some. The sample has 10,000 to 15,000 clones, 25% to 35% seen once. The sequencing here drew on tumor tissue, taken from a patient whose treatment included radiotherapy and nephrectomy. These receptors were taken from a man in his sixties with renal cell carcinoma.

CDR3 residues: CASSLGPLNTEAFF. The DNA of the CDR3 is TGTGCCAGCAGCCTCGGGCCTTTGAACACTGAAGCTTTCTTT. The V gene is TRBV7-8, the J gene TRBJ1-1; the D is unclear. Germline V gives CDR1 SGHVS, CDR2 FQNEAQ. The ends were cut back, 5 bases at V and 0 bases at J, with 10 bases in the middle. This CDR3 has 14 residues.

The chain is built from TRBV5-1 and TRBJ1-6; D unclear. Germline V CDR1 and CDR2: SGHRS, YFSETQ. V was shortened by 0 bases and J by 8 bases, with 12 bases between the two germline ends. The CDR3 loop spans 15 amino acids. The CDR3: CASSLASLADSPLHF. CDR3 nucleotide sequence: TGCGCCAGCAGCTTGGCTAGCTTGGCTGATTCACCCCTCCACTTT. Filled out from reference TRBV5-1 and TRBJ1-6, the complete variable domain reads KAGVTQTPRYLIKTRGQQVTLSCSPISGHRSVSWYQQTPGQGLQFLFEYFSETQRNKGNFPGRFSGRQFSNSRSEMNVSTLELGDSALYLCASSLASLADSPLHFGNGTRLTVT.

The chain is built from TRBV7-9 and TRBJ1-1; perhaps TRBD1 as D (5 bases). CDR3 length: 16 residues. Per the germline V gene, CDR1 is SEHNR and CDR2 is FQNEAQ (reference sequence). The V end was cut by 5 bases, the J end by 1 base, with 17 bases between. The CDR3 DNA follows: TGTGCCAGCAGCAGAGTGGTGGGGCGATCGAACACTGAAGCTTTCTTT. Its protein is CASSRVVGRSNTEAFF.

In this sample, this clone turned up many times. This chain uses TRBV11-2 with TRBJ1-1; TRBD1 might be the D (5 bases). V dropped 5 bases and J dropped 4 bases, with 8 bases sitting between them. This CDR3 spans 12 amino acids. Germline-derived CDR1 and CDR2 are SGHAT and FQNNGV. Here the CDR3 reads CASSGGSTEAFF. The CDR3 region has the DNA TGTGCCAGCAGCGGGGGAAGCACTGAAGCTTTCTTT.

The chain combines TRBV21-1 with TRBJ1-5. TRBV21-1 is described as a pseudogene. The CDR3 runs 13 residues. For the CDR3, the DNA is TGTGCCACCACTATGGTCAGAAGGCAGCCCCAGCATTTT. Translated: CATTMVRRQPQHF.

This chain connects TRBV7-2 to TRBJ2-5; 10 nucleotides align to TRBD2. The junction had 10 bases not matched to a gene; V was cut back by 6 bases and J by 3 bases. Germline CDR1 is SGHTA and CDR2 is FQGNSA. This CDR3 has 16 residues. CDR3 DNA: TGTGCCAGCAGAGCACGGAGACTAGCGGGCAAAGAGACCCAGTACTTC. Translation: CASRARRLAGKETQYF.

This chain connects TRBV29-1 to TRBJ1-2, with D perhaps matching TRBD1 (5 bases). V was pared by 8 bases and J by 6 bases, with 22 bases between. Germline-derived CDR1 and CDR2 are SQVTM and ANQGSEA. The CDR3 has 14 residues. The CDR3 DNA follows: TGCAGCTCAACGGGGGGTGAAATTACGGATGGCTACACCTTC. It codes for CSSTGGEITDGYTF.

The CDR3 protein is CASSPSSGSPSEQYV. CDR3 in DNA: TGTGCCAGCAGCCCCTCTAGCGGGAGTCCCTCCGAGCAGTACGTC. The chain is built from TRBV7-6 and TRBJ2-7, with 10 bases lining up with TRBD2. Germline CDR1 reads SGHVS; CDR2 reads FNYEAQ. The V and J ends lost 5 bases and 6 bases, in that order; junction bases with no gene match: 10. The CDR3 loop spans 15 amino acids.

This clone was seen a few times. The chain recombines TRBV20-1 with TRBJ1-2; D may be TRBD1 (5 bases). V was clipped by 8 bases and J by 2 bases, with 9 bases between them. This CDR3 is built from 11 residues. The germline V gene has CDR1 DFQATT and CDR2 SNEGSKA (reference sequence). The CDR3 nucleotides are TGCAGTTCGACAGTCAACTATGGCTACACCTTC. It is translated as CSSTVNYGYTF.

This clone was found once. This chain joins TRBV4-3 and TRBJ1-4, with D unclear. CDR3 length: 16 amino acids. Looked up from germline, CDR1 is LGHNA and CDR2 is YSLEER. The V and J ends lost 1 base and 5 bases respectively, with 14 bases between them. CDR3 nucleotide sequence: TGCGCCAGCAGCCAAGTTTTAGCAGGCCTCAATGAAAAACTGTTTTTT. This codes for CASSQVLAGLNEKLFF.

This chain links TRBV7-9 with TRBJ2-2; 8 bases fit TRBD1. J lost 4 bases, V lost 5 bases, and 6 bases had no gene match. The germline V gene has CDR1 SEHNR and CDR2 FQNEAQ (reference sequence). This CDR3 region has 15 residues. CDR3 residues: CASSAQGAFTGELFF. DNA of the CDR3: TGTGCCAGCAGCGCCCAGGGGGCCTTCACCGGGGAGCTGTTTTTT.

This clone was counted a single time. The chain has TRBV15 and TRBJ1-5, with TRBD1 matching over 8 bases. This CDR3 has 15 residues. J gave up 7 bases and V 5 bases, and 10 bases lay outside the gene matches. Germline CDR1 LNHNV, CDR2 YYDKDF (reference sequence). In nucleotides, the CDR3 is TGTGCCACCAGCGGGTGGACAGGGAGCGGGCAGCCCCAGCATTTT. It encodes CATSGWTGSGQPQHF.

The J gene is TRBJ1-2, the V gene TRBV7-9; 8 bases match TRBD1. J gave up 6 bases and V 6 bases, and 6 bases lay outside the gene matches. Germline loops: CDR1 SEHNR, CDR2 FQNEAQ (reference sequence). CDR3 length: 13 amino acids. CDR3 in amino acids: CASSTTGGDGYTF. The CDR3 DNA sequence: TGTGCCAGCAGTACAACAGGGGGGGATGGCTACACCTTC.

V usage is TRBV18 and J usage is TRBJ2-7; 10 bases fit TRBD1. Germline-derived CDR1 and CDR2 are KGHSH and LQKENI. The CDR3 is made up of 14 amino acids. J lost 6 bases, V lost 4 bases, and 6 bases had no gene match. This CDR3 is CASSLGTGDGEQYF. In DNA, the CDR3 is TGTGCCAGCTCACTAGGGACAGGGGACGGCGAGCAGTACTTC. The full variable domain, its missing parts supplied by reference TRBV18 and TRBJ2-7, is NAGVMQNPRHLVRRRGQEARLRCSPMKGHSHVYWYRQLPEEGLKFMVYLQKENIIDESGMPKERFSAEFPKEGPSILRIQQVVRGDSAAYFCASSLGTGDGEQYFGPGTRLTVT.

This clone was seen a handful of times. This sample includes further DNA sequences coding for the same CDR3. V is TRBV4-3 and J is TRBJ2-7, with unresolved D. CDR3 length: 15 residues. Germline assignment: CDR1 LGHNA and CDR2 YSLEER. V was trimmed by 0 bases and J by 2 bases, leaving 11 bases between them. Here the CDR3 DNA reads TGCGCCAGCAGCCAAGATCCGACGGCGACCTACGAGCAGTACTTC. Protein sequence: CASSQDPTATYEQYF.

Sample share makes this clone medium-sized (0.01 to 0.1%). J is TRBJ1-2 and V is TRBV29-1, with TRBD1 identical over 9 bases. V lost 3 bases to trimming and J lost 1 base; unmatched junction nucleotides: 6. CDR3 length equals 15 residues. Germline values: CDR1 SQVTM, CDR2 ANQGSEA. CDR3 loop: CSVDGQGKGNYGYTF. The DNA of the CDR3 is TGCAGCGTTGACGGACAGGGGAAGGGTAACTATGGCTACACCTTC.

The chain recombines TRBV11-3 with TRBJ1-2, with D uncertain. This CDR3 comprises 13 residues. The germline V gene has CDR1 SGHNT and CDR2 YENEEA. The V and J ends lost 5 bases and 8 bases respectively, with 15 bases between them. In nucleotides, the CDR3 is TGTGCCAGCAGCCCAGACCCTTACTTGGGCTACACCTTC. Protein sequence: CASSPDPYLGYTF.

The chain has TRBV5-6 and TRBJ1-3, with D possibly matching TRBD1 (5 bases). The germline V and J ends were trimmed by 0 bases and 0 bases, with 19 bases remaining between them. The CDR3 is 19 amino acids. The V gene's germline CDR1 is SGHDT and CDR2 YYEEEE. DNA for the CDR3: TGTGCCAGCAGCTTGGATCGGGGCCTCCTAACTTACTCTGGAAACACCATATATTTT. Its protein product is CASSLDRGLLTYSGNTIYF.

The V call is TRBV30, the J call TRBJ2-4; 12 bases agree with TRBD1. The germline gives CDR1 GTSNPN, CDR2 SVGIG (reference sequence). The CDR3 extends over 16 amino acids. The V segment lost 5 bases and the J segment 5 bases; nucleotides outside the gene matches: 10. The CDR3 loop is CAWGTGTGGIENIQYF. The CDR3, as DNA: TGTGCCTGGGGGACGGGGACAGGGGGCATCGAAAACATTCAGTACTTC.

In this sample, this clone turned up a few times. This chain connects TRBV27 to TRBJ1-2; no firm D call. Germline V gene data show CDR1 as MNHEY and CDR2 as SMNVEV (reference sequence). The germline V and J ends were trimmed by 7 bases and 2 bases, with 8 bases remaining between them. This CDR3 region has 12 residues. CDR3 DNA: TGTGCCAGCATGGGCGGAAACTATGGCTACACCTTC. It is translated as CASMGGNYGYTF.

The rearrangement links TRBV29-1 to TRBJ2-5; the match to TRBD1 covers 11 bases. There are 12 residues in the CDR3. V shed 8 bases, J shed 9 bases, and the junction held 8 bases outside the gene matches. The germline V gene has CDR1 SQVTM and CDR2 ANQGSEA. CDR3 residues: CSTRGGQGAQYF. The CDR3 coding sequence is TGCAGCACCCGAGGGGGACAGGGGGCCCAGTACTTC.

CDR3 sequence reads: CASSQAYQGPGAFF. CDR3 DNA sequence: TGTGCCAGCAGCCAAGCGTACCAGGGGCCGGGAGCTTTCTTT. The chain couples TRBV14 to TRBJ1-1, with a possible D match to TRBD1 (6 bases). The CDR3 has 14 residues. Trimming pared 1 base from V and 10 bases from J, leaving 16 bases between. Germline CDR1 and CDR2: SGHDN and FVKESK.

The chain carries TRBV6-6 and TRBJ1-5; D uncertain. CDR3 length equals 14 residues. Between the trimmed V and J ends, which lost 2 bases and 5 bases, there was a span of 10 bases. CDR1 and CDR2 from the germline V gene are MNHNY and SVGAGI (reference sequence). CDR3 bases: TGTGCCAGCAGTTACAGGACGGCACATCAGCCCCAGCATTTT. Residues: CASSYRTAHQPQHF.

V gene TRBV6-1 combines with J gene TRBJ2-7; 7 nucleotides align to TRBD1. The CDR3 sequence is 14 residues long. CDR1 is MNHNS, CDR2 SASEGT, per germline. V dropped 2 bases and J dropped 7; count of bases not matched to a gene: 8. CDR3 region: CASSELGTGEEQYF. DNA of the CDR3: TGTGCCAGCAGTGAACTTGGAACAGGGGAAGAGCAGTACTTC.

This clone was seen a few times. The V and J genes are TRBV6-5 and TRBJ2-5; a weak D match, TRBD1 (6 bases). Germline CDR1 reads MNHEY; CDR2 reads SVGAGI. Trimming removed 7 bases at V and 7 bases at J, with 19 bases between. The CDR3 length is 14 residues. DNA for the CDR3: TGTGCCAGCACCCTAAGGGGGAGCAGGGGGACCCAGTACTTC. Protein: CASTLRGSRGTQYF.

By proportion, this clone is medium-sized (0.01 to 0.1%). The chain couples TRBV6-5 to TRBJ2-7; 9 nucleotides match TRBD2. The V and J ends lost 8 bases and 6 bases, in that order; junction bases with no gene match: 8. The germline CDR1 and CDR2 sequences are MNHEY and SVGAGI. This CDR3 has 13 residues. The DNA for the CDR3 is TGTGCCAGCGGTCGGCTAGCGGGGCTCGAGCAGTACGTC. Residues: CASGRLAGLEQYV.

By proportion, this clone is medium-sized. The chain is built from TRBV10-2 and TRBJ2-7, with 8 bases identical to TRBD1. V was clipped by 5 bases and J by 3 bases; unmatched bases: 3. This CDR3 has 13 amino acids. Germline CDR1 and CDR2: WSHSY and SAAADI. CDR3 nucleotide sequence: TGCGCCAGCAGTCCAGGGGGCCTCTACGAGCAGTACGTC. Its translation is CASSPGGLYEQYV.

This clone has just a few counts. Written as DNA, the CDR3 is TGTGCCAGCAGTGAAAGGAGCGCCGAGCAGTACTTC. Its protein product is CASSERSAEQYF. The chain carries TRBV6-1 and TRBJ2-7; D gene unclear. The germline CDR1 and CDR2 sequences are MNHNS and SASEGT. The V gene lost 2 bases and the J gene lost 6 bases, with 8 bases spanning the gap. This CDR3 contains 12 residues.

This chain links TRBV30 with TRBJ2-3, with 9 bases aligning to TRBD2. The CDR3 length is 15 residues. In germline, CDR1 is GTSNPN, CDR2 SVGIG (reference sequence). The V and J ends lost 2 bases and 2 bases, in that order; junction bases with no gene match: 5. The CDR3 nucleotides are TGTGCCTGGAGTAAGAGCGGGGGGCCCACAGATACGCAGTATTTT. It encodes CAWSKSGGPTDTQYF.

The chain combines TRBV5-4 with TRBJ2-5; D is undetermined. Germline V lookup: CDR1 SGHNT, CDR2 YYREEE (reference sequence). This CDR3 is 11 amino acids long. With 7 bases removed from V and 5 bases from J, the gap between germline ends came to 9 bases. The CDR3 region is CASGPKETQYF. Written as DNA, the CDR3 is TGTGCCAGCGGGCCCAAGGAGACCCAGTACTTC. The variable domain in full, with the rest retrieved from reference TRBV5-4 and TRBJ2-5, is ETGVTQSPTHLIKTRGQQVTLRCSSQSGHNTVSWYQQALGQGPQFIFQYYREEENGRGNFPPRFSGLQFPNYSSELNVNALELDDSALYLCASGPKETQYFGPGTRLLVL.

The chain couples TRBV30 to TRBJ1-5; no definite D call. Per the germline V gene, CDR1 is GTSNPN and CDR2 is SVGIG (reference sequence). V dropped 0 bases and J dropped 1 base, with 7 bases sitting between them. CDR3 size: 14 residues. The CDR3 spells CAWSVLGSNQPQHF. CDR3 coding DNA: TGTGCCTGGAGTGTACTGGGGAGCAATCAGCCCCAGCATTTT.